Included here is one T cell receptor (beta chain) sequence, with context. The sample originates from a study of technical replicates of blood from a handful of donors. Measured with immunoSEQ multiplex PCR; TCRdb has only the in-frame clones, and not every one. The sample lists roughly 65,000 clones, around 90% occurring once. Per the germline V gene, CDR1 is SGHTA and CDR2 is FQGNSA. CDR3 length: 14 residues. After removal of 5 bases from V and 7 bases from J, the junction contained 9 bases not matched to a gene. The gene calls are TRBV7-2 and TRBJ2-7, with 9 bases fitting TRBD2. Material: PBMCs. This receptor was identified in a human donor in good health. Some clones in this sample may be carry-over from other donors' samples. The CDR3 bases are TGTGCCAGCAGCACGGGACTAGCCTCGGGAGAGCAGTACTTC. Translating it yields CASSTGLASGEQYF.